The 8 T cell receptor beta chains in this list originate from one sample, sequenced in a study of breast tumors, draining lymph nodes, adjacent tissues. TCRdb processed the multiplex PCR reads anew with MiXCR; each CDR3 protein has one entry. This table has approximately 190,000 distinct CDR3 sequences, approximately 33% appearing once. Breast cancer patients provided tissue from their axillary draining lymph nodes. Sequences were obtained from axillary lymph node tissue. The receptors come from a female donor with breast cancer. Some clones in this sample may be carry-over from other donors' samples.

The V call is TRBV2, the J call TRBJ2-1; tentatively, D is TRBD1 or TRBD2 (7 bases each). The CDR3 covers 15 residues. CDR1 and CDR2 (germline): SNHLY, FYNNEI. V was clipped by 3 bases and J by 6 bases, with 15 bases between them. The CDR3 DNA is TGTGCCAGCAGTGACAAGGGGGCGGGGGTCAATGAGCAGTTCTTC. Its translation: CASSDKGAGVNEQFF.

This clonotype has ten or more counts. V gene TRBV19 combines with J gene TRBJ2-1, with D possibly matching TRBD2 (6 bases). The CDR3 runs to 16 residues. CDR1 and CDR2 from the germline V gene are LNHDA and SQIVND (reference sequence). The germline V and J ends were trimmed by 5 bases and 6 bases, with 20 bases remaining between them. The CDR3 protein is CASSSLLRGGSNEQFF. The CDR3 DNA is TGTGCCAGTAGTTCCCTCCTCCGTGGGGGGAGCAATGAGCAGTTCTTC.

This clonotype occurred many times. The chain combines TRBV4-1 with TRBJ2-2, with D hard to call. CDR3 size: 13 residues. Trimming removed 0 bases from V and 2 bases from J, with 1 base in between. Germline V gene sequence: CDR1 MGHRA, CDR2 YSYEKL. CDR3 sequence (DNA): TGCGCCAGCAGCCAAGATAACACCGGGGAGCTGTTTTTT. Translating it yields CASSQDNTGELFF.

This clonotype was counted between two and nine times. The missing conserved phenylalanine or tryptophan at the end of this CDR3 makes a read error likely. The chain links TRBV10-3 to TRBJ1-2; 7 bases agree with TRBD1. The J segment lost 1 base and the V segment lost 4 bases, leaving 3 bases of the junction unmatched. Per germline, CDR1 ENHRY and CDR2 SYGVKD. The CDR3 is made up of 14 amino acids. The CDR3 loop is CAISVSGGNYGYTL. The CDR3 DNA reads TGTGCCATCAGTGTTTCAGGGGGTAACTATGGCTACACCCTC.

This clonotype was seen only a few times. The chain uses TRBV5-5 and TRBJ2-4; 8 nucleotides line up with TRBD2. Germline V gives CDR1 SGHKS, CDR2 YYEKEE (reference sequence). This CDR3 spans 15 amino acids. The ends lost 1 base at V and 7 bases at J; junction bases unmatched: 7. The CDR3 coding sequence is TGTGCCAGCAGCTTGTCGGGGGGGGCTGGGAACATTCAGTACTTC. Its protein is CASSLSGGAGNIQYF.

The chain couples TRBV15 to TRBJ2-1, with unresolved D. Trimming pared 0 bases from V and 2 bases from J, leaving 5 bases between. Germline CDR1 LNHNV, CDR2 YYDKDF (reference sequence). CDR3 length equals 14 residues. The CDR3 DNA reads TGTGCCACCAGCAGAGATCGGGCCTACAATGAGCAGTTCTTC. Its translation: CATSRDRAYNEQFF.

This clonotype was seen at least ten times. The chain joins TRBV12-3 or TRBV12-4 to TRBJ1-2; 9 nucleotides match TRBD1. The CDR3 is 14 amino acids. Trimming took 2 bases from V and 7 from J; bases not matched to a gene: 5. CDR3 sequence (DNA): TGTGCCAGCAGTTTAATGGGACAGGGATTTGGCTACACCTTC. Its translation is CASSLMGQGFGYTF.

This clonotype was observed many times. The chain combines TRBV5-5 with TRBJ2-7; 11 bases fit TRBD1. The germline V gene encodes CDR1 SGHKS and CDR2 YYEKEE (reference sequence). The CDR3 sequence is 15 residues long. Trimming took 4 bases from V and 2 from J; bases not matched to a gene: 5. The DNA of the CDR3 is TGTGCCAGCAGCAATCCGGGACAGGGGGCCTACGAGCAGTACTTC. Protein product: CASSNPGQGAYEQYF.